These 4 T cell receptor beta chains were sequenced from one sample in a study of blood T cell repertoires in COVID-19. The repertoire was sequenced with immunoSEQ multiplex PCR; TCRdb's copy has only in-frame clones and lacks some. The profile shows roughly 120,000 clones, 84% of them singletons. Sequenced: peripheral blood. The source is an older woman with acute or convalescent COVID-19.

The V gene is TRBV6-1, the J gene TRBJ1-3; D is perhaps TRBD1 (5 bases). The CDR3 spans 14 residues. V lost 3 bases and J 2 bases, leaving 8 bases between the germline ends. CDR1 is MNHNS, CDR2 SASEGT, per germline. CDR3 DNA sequence: TGTGCCAGCAGTGACACCAGGGCTGGAAACACCATATATTTT. Translation gives CASSDTRAGNTIYF.

CDR3 protein: CASSGLSDARGSPLHF. In nucleotides, the CDR3 is TGTGCCAGCAGCGGCTTATCCGACGCCAGAGGATCACCCCTCCACTTT. The chain joins TRBV9 to TRBJ1-6; D remains ambiguous. Deletions cut 3 bases from V and 10 bases from J, with 20 bases between. CDR1 and CDR2 (germline): SGDLS, YYNGEE. The CDR3 has 16 residues.

This clone appeared a few times. J is TRBJ1-2 and V is TRBV14; TRBD1 matches 7 bases. CDR1 and CDR2 (germline): SGHDN, FVKESK. The CDR3 is 14 residues long. V lost 4 bases to trimming and J lost 8 bases; unmatched junction nucleotides: 10. The DNA of the CDR3 is TGTGCCAGCAGCCCACAAGGACAGGCCCTCGGCTACACCTTC. Encoded protein: CASSPQGQALGYTF.

This chain uses TRBV30 with TRBJ1-4; D remains unclear. Trimming removed 3 bases from V and 3 bases from J, with 14 bases in between. This CDR3 comprises 15 residues. Germline V lookup: CDR1 GTSNPN, CDR2 SVGIG (reference sequence). The CDR3 sequence: CAWRPTGGANEKLFF. In DNA form, the CDR3 reads TGTGCCTGGAGGCCGACGGGAGGTGCTAATGAAAAACTGTTTTTT.